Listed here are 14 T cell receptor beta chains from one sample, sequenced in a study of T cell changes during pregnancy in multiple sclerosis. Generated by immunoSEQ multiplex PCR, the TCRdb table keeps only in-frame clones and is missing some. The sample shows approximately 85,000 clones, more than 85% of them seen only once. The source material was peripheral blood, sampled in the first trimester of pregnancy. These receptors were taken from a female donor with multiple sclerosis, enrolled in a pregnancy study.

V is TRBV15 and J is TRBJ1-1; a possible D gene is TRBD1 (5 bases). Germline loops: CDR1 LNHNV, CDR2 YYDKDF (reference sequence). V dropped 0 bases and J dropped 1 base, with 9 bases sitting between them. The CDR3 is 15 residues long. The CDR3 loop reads CATSRDGGGNTEAFF. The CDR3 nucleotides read TGTGCCACCAGCAGAGATGGGGGAGGGAACACTGAAGCTTTCTTT.

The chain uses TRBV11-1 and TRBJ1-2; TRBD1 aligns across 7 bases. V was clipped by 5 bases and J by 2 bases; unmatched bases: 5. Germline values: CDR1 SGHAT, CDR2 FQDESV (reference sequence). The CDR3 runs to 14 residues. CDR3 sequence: CASSPDRKNYGYTF. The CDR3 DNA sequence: TGTGCCAGCAGCCCGGACAGGAAAAACTATGGCTACACCTTC.

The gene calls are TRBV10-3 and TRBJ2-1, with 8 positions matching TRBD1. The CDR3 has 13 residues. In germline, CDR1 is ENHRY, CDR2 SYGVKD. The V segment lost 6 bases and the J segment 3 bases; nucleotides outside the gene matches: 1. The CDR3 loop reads CAIRGQVYNEQFF. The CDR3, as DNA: TGTGCCATCAGGGGACAGGTCTACAATGAGCAGTTCTTC.

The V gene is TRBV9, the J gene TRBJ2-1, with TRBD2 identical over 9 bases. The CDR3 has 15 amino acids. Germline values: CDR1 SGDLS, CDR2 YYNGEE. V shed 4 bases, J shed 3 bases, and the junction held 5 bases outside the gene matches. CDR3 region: CASSFSGRGYNEQFF. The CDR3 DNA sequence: TGTGCCAGCAGCTTTAGCGGGAGAGGCTACAATGAGCAGTTCTTC.

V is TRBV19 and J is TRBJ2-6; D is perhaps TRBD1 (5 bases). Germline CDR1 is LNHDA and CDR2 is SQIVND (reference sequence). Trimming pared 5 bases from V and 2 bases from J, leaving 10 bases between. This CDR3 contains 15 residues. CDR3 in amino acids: CASSQSGPGANVLTF. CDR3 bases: TGTGCCAGTAGTCAATCAGGGCCTGGGGCCAACGTCCTGACTTTC.

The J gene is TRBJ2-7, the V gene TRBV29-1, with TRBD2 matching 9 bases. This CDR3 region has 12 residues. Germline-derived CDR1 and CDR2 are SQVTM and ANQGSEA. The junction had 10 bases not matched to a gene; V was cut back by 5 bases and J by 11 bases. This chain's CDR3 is CSVQSSGGNEYF. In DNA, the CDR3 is TGCAGCGTTCAAAGCAGCGGGGGGAATGAGTACTTC.

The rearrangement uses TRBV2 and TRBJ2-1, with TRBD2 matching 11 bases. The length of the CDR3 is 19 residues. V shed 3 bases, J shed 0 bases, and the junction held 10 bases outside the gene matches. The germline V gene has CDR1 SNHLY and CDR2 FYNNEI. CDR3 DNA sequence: TGTGCCAGCAGTGAGTCGCTAGCGGGAGGAATCAGCTCCTACAATGAGCAGTTCTTC. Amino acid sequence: CASSESLAGGISSYNEQFF.

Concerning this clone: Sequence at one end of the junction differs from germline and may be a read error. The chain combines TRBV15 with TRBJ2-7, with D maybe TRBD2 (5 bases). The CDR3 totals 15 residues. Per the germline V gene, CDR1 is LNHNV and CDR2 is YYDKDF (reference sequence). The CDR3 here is CATSGENRDPYEQYF. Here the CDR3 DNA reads TGTGCCACCAGCGGAGAAAACCGGGATCCCTACGAGCAGTACTTC.

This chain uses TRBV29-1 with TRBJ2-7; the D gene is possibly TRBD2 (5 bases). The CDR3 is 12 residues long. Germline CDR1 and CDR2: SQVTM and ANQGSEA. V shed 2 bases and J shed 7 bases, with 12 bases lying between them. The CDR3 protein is CSVESKWREQYF. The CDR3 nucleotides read TGCAGCGTTGAATCTAAGTGGAGGGAGCAGTACTTC.

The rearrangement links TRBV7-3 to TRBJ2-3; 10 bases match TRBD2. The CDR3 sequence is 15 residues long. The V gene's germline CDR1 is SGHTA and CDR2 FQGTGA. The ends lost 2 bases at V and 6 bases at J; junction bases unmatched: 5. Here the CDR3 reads CASSLGAGGPDTQYF. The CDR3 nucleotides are TGTGCCAGCAGCTTAGGAGCGGGGGGGCCCGATACGCAGTATTTT.

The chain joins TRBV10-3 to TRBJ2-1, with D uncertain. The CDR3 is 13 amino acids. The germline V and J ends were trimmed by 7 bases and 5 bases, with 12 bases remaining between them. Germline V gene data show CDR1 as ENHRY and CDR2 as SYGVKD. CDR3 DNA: TGTGCCATCACGACACCCAACCACAATGAGCAGTTCTTC. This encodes CAITTPNHNEQFF.

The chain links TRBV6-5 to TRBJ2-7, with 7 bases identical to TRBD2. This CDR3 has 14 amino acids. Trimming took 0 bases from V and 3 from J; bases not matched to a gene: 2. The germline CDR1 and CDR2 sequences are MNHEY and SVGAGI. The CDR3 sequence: CASSYSGGFYEQYF. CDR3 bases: TGTGCCAGCAGTTACTCCGGGGGGTTCTACGAGCAGTACTTC.

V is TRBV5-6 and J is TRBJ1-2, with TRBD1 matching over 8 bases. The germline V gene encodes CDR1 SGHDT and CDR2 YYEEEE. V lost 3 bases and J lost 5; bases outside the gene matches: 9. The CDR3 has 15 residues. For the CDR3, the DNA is TGTGCCAGCAGCTCGCGGACAGGGAAGTATTATGGCTACACCTTC. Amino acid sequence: CASSSRTGKYYGYTF. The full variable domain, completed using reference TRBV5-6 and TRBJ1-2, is DAGVTQSPTHLIKTRGQQVTLRCSPKSGHDTVSWYQQALGQGPQFIFQYYEEEERQRGNFPDRFSGHQFPNYSSELNVNALLLGDSALYLCASSSRTGKYYGYTFGSGTRLTVV.

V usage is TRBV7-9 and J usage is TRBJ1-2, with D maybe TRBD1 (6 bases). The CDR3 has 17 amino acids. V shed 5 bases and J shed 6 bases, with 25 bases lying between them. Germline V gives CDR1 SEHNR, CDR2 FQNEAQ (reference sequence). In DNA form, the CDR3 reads TGTGCCAGCAGCCGTGCCGGGACACAAGTGTTAGGAAATGGCTACACCTTC. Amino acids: CASSRAGTQVLGNGYTF.